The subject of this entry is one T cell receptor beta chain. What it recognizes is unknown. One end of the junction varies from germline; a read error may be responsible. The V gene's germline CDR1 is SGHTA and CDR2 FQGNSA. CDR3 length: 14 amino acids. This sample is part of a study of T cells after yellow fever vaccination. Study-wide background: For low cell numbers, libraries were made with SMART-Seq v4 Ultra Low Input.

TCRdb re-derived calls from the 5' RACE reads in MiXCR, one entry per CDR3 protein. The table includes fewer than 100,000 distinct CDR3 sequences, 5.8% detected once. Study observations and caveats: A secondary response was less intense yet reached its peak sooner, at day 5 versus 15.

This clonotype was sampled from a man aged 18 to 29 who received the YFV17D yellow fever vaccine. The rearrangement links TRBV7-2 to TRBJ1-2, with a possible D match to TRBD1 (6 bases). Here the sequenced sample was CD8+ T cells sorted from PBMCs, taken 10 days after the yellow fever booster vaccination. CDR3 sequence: CASSSPQGYYGFTF. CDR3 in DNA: TGTGCCAGCAGCTCCCCACAGGGTTACTATGGCTTCACCTTC.